These 20 T cell receptor beta chains were sequenced from one sample in a study of tumor-infiltrating lymphocytes in glioblastoma multiforme. TCR beta libraries were built from RNA through three nested multiplex PCR rounds using modified ARM-PCR. Each CDR3 protein gets one entry after TCRdb re-called the multiplex PCR reads with MiXCR. The sample has more than 13,000 distinct CDR3 sequences, approximately 71% seen once. What was sequenced was brain tumor tissue. Every receptor here comes from a male donor with glioblastoma.

With regard to this clonotype: The conserved final phenylalanine or tryptophan is absent from the CDR3, which likely points to a read error. The chain combines TRBV6-2 or TRBV6-3 with TRBJ2-7; D is undetermined. In germline, CDR1 is MNHEY, CDR2 SVGEGT. CDR3 length: 11 amino acids. The DNA of the CDR3 is TGTGTCAGCAGTCACGCCTGCGAGCAGTACCTC. It yields the protein CVSSHACEQYL.

With regard to this clonotype: A much larger clone is a single base away; this may be a read error. The chain couples TRBV29-1 to TRBJ2-5; 7 bases fit TRBD1. CDR3 length: 14 residues. Trimming at V came to 1 base and at J to 7 bases, leaving 9 bases not matched to a gene. In germline, CDR1 is SQVTM, CDR2 ANQGSEA. CDR3 DNA: TGCAGCGTTGAAGGGGCAGGGGGTGAAGTGACCCAGTACTTC. It yields the protein CSVEGAGGEVTQYF.

The gene calls are TRBV20-1 and TRBJ2-1; D remains unclear. Germline V CDR1 and CDR2: DFQATT, SNEGSKA (reference sequence). This CDR3 is built from 14 residues. V gave up 0 bases and J gave up 2 bases, with 8 bases separating them. The CDR3 is CSARDDGTYNEQFF. As DNA, the CDR3 is TGCAGTGCTAGAGATGACGGAACCTACAATGAGCAGTTCTTC.

The chain is built from TRBV12-5 and TRBJ2-7, with 10 bases identical to TRBD1. The germline CDR1 and CDR2 sequences are LGHNT and FRNRAP. The CDR3 totals 14 residues. Trimming cost V 7 bases and J 4 bases; bases outside gene matches: 7. For the CDR3, the DNA is TGTGCTAGTGCCCGGGACAGGGGTGGGTACGAGCAGTACTTC. It encodes CASARDRGGYEQYF.

The chain is built from TRBV11-1 and TRBJ2-1; a weak D match, TRBD1 (5 bases). The CDR3 totals 13 residues. Deletions cut 8 bases from V and 4 bases from J, with 12 bases between. The V gene's germline CDR1 is SGHAT and CDR2 FQDESV (reference sequence). CDR3 amino acids: CASGARAYNEQFF. The CDR3 DNA follows: TGTGCCAGCGGGGCCAGGGCTTACAATGAGCAGTTCTTC.

The gene calls are TRBV29-1 and TRBJ2-1, with a tentative D call TRBD2 (7 bases). The CDR3 is 15 amino acids. The germline V gene has CDR1 SQVTM and CDR2 ANQGSEA. V lost 7 bases and J 15 bases, leaving 31 bases between the germline ends. The chain's CDR3 is CSGLQPSTGRDSLFF. In nucleotides, the CDR3 is TGCAGCGGTTTACAGCCAAGTACAGGGAGGGATTCCCTGTTCTTC.

This chain links TRBV6-5 with TRBJ2-1; D is ambiguous. The CDR3 is 13 amino acids. V lost 2 bases to trimming and J lost 6 bases, with 8 bases between them. Per the germline V gene, CDR1 is MNHEY and CDR2 is SVGAGI. The CDR3 DNA is TGTGCCAGCAGTTACACGATGTCCAATGAGCAGTTCTTC. Residues: CASSYTMSNEQFF.

The rearrangement joins TRBV4-1 to TRBJ1-5; no reliable D call. Germline CDR1 MGHRA, CDR2 YSYEKL. The CDR3 covers 14 residues. The V end lost 8 bases, the J end lost 5 bases, and 16 bases lay between the germline ends. The CDR3 sequence: CASQGQGEHQPQHF. The CDR3 nucleotides read TGCGCCAGCCAAGGTCAAGGAGAGCATCAGCCCCAGCATTTT.

On this clonotype itself: Given a much more abundant clone one base away, this may be a read error. The CDR3 carries no conserved terminal phenylalanine or tryptophan, so it likely arises from a read error. The V gene is TRBV29-1, the J gene TRBJ2-5; TRBD1 aligns across 7 bases. The CDR3 is made up of 14 amino acids. V lost 1 base and J lost 7; bases outside the gene matches: 9. Per the germline V gene, CDR1 is SQVTM and CDR2 is ANQGSEA. The DNA for the CDR3 is TGCAGCGTTGAAGGGGCAGGGGGTAAAGTGACCCAGTACTGC. It specifies CSVEGAGGKVTQYC.

This clonotype showed up just a few times. The chain recombines TRBV4-1 with TRBJ1-3; D call uncertain. V was clipped by 0 bases and J by 2 bases, with 8 bases between them. The CDR3 contains 15 residues. Germline V gene lookup returns CDR1 MGHRA and CDR2 YSYEKL. The CDR3 region is CASSQDLRTGNTIYF. DNA for the CDR3: TGCGCCAGCAGCCAAGATCTCCGAACTGGAAACACCATATATTTT.

A remark on this clonotype: At one boundary the junction diverges from the germline segment, which might be a read error. V is TRBV20-1 and J is TRBJ2-6, with TRBD1 identical over 10 bases. The CDR3 has 18 residues. The V gene's germline CDR1 is DFQATT and CDR2 SNEGSKA (reference sequence). The CDR3 DNA reads TGCAGTCCCAGTAAATCCTCCGGGACAGGGGCCGGGGCCAACGTTCTGACTTTC. This gives the protein CSPSKSSGTGAGANVLTF.

With regard to this clonotype: Sequence at one end of the junction differs from germline and may be a read error. This rearrangement joins TRBV6-1 to TRBJ2-1; D is unresolved. Germline V gives CDR1 MNHNS, CDR2 SASEGT. The CDR3 totals 15 residues. The CDR3 DNA sequence: TGTGCCACCAGTGAAGAAGTCGTAGCATACAAAGAGCAGTTCTTT. Residues: CATSEEVVAYKEQFF.

This clonotype showed up just a few times. This sequence joins TRBV20-1 and TRBJ2-1, with D unclear. The CDR3 is 14 residues long. Germline V gives CDR1 DFQATT, CDR2 SNEGSKA (reference sequence). The germline V and J ends were trimmed by 0 bases and 0 bases, with 6 bases remaining between them. The CDR3: CSAREPSSYNEQFF. Written as DNA, the CDR3 is TGCAGTGCTAGAGAACCGAGCTCCTACAATGAGCAGTTCTTC.

The rearrangement joins TRBV20-1 to TRBJ2-3; no firm D call. V gave up 3 bases and J gave up 10 bases, with 23 bases separating them. The CDR3 extends over 15 amino acids. Germline V CDR1 and CDR2: DFQATT, SNEGSKA (reference sequence). The CDR3 DNA reads as TGCAGTGCTAGCCGGGCTTCCTCCGATTCTGGTCCGCAGTATTTT. This gives the protein CSASRASSDSGPQYF.

The CDR3 DNA reads TGCGCCAGTGAAATGGCTAGCGGGAGGGCCGGGGAGCTGTTTTTT. Encoded protein: CASEMASGRAGELFF. The chain is built from TRBV10-1 and TRBJ2-2, with 12 bases aligning to TRBD2. With V trimmed by 9 bases and J by 6 bases, 8 bases remained unmatched. The CDR3 loop spans 15 amino acids. Germline V lookup: CDR1 WNHNN, CDR2 SYGVQD (reference sequence).

As concerns this clonotype: Compared with germline, one end of the junction differs, possibly owing to a read error. This chain uses TRBV7-3 with TRBJ2-6; D possibly corresponds to TRBD1 (5 bases). Germline lookup yields CDR1 SGHTA and CDR2 FQGTGA. The CDR3 extends over 15 amino acids. The DNA of the CDR3 is TGTGCCAGCAGCTTAACGGTCTCTGGGGCCAGCGTCCTGACTTTC. The encoded protein is CASSLTVSGASVLTF.

This clonotype appeared a single time. The rearrangement links TRBV29-1 to TRBJ2-7; D possibly uses TRBD1 or TRBD2 (5 bases each). CDR3 length: 14 residues. Germline loops: CDR1 SQVTM, CDR2 ANQGSEA. V lost 8 bases and J lost 3, with 20 bases in between. The chain's CDR3 is CSIQVTEGFYEQYF. The CDR3 nucleotides are TGCAGCATTCAAGTGACAGAGGGATTCTACGAGCAGTACTTC.

By share, this clonotype counts as medium-sized. V and J are TRBV29-1 and TRBJ2-1, with a tentative D call TRBD2 (7 bases). The CDR3 is made up of 14 amino acids. Germline V gene lookup returns CDR1 SQVTM and CDR2 ANQGSEA. The ends were cut back, 2 bases at V and 12 bases at J, with 20 bases in the middle. CDR3 DNA sequence: TGCAGCGTTGAATATATGGCGGGGGCTAGCGGGCAGTTCTTC. Translated: CSVEYMAGASGQFF.

This clonotype was found a few times. The chain recombines TRBV20-1 with TRBJ2-5, with 9 bases that match TRBD1. The junction had 6 bases not matched to a gene; V was cut back by 4 bases and J by 0 bases. Germline V gene sequence: CDR1 DFQATT, CDR2 SNEGSKA (reference sequence). This CDR3 is built from 15 residues. The CDR3 loop reads CSAIRTGVYQETQYF. The CDR3 nucleotides are TGCAGTGCTATTAGGACAGGGGTGTACCAAGAGACCCAGTACTTC.

Concerning this clonotype: This CDR3 fails to terminate in the conserved phenylalanine or tryptophan, so it likely reflects a read error. V usage is TRBV11-2 and J usage is TRBJ1-1; possible D gene TRBD1, 6 bases. Per germline, CDR1 SGHAT and CDR2 FQNNGV. Trimming left V 0 bases short and J 3 bases short, with 11 bases between. The CDR3 is made up of 15 amino acids. The CDR3 nucleotides are TGTGCCAGCAGCTTAGACTCACAGGGCGACACTGAAGCTTTCTCT. Protein product: CASSLDSQGDTEAFS.